This passage covers 15 T cell receptor beta chains from one sample sequenced in a study of CD8 T cells in ankylosing spondylitis. TCRdb re-derived calls from the 5' RACE reads in MiXCR, one entry per CDR3 protein. The sample holds 150,000 to 250,000 distinct CDR3 sequences, around 13% seen once. The source material was blood, either unsorted or a sorted T cell fraction (not recorded which). These receptors all come from a male donor with ankylosing spondylitis or in good health (not recorded which).

The genes are TRBV19 and TRBJ2-1; unclear D gene. The CDR3 length is 14 residues. Germline CDR1 reads LNHDA; CDR2 reads SQIVND (reference sequence). Trimming shortened V by 3 bases and J by 1 base, and 7 bases separated the two germline ends. The DNA for the CDR3 is TGTGCCAGTAGTATGAGAGAATCCTACAATGAGCAGTTCTTC. Translated: CASSMRESYNEQFF. Using reference TRBV19 and TRBJ2-1 for the parts outside the CDR3, the full variable domain is DGGITQSPKYLFRKEGQNVTLSCEQNLNHDAMYWYRQDPGQGLRLIYYSQIVNDFQKGDIAEGYSVSREKKESFPLTVTSAQKNPTAFYLCASSMRESYNEQFFGPGTRLTVL.

In its sample, this clonotype was seen a few times. V is TRBV12-3 or TRBV12-4 and J is TRBJ2-6; 12 positions match TRBD1. This CDR3 comprises 20 residues. With 9 bases clipped from V and 4 bases from J, the junction kept 19 bases outside the gene matches. The CDR3 here is CASESGTGGSGLAGANVLTF. The CDR3 DNA reads as TGTGCCAGTGAGTCCGGGACAGGGGGCTCCGGTTTAGCCGGGGCCAACGTCCTGACTTTC.

The genes are TRBV7-9 and TRBJ1-1; D gene unclear. The CDR3 extends over 13 amino acids. V lost 5 bases, J lost 3 bases, and 10 bases lay in between. Germline CDR1 reads SEHNR; CDR2 reads FQNEAQ (reference sequence). In DNA form, the CDR3 reads TGTGCCAGCAGCCCGACGCAGTACACTGAAGCTTTCTTT. This translates into CASSPTQYTEAFF.

V is TRBV5-1 and J is TRBJ2-7; D is unclear. Between the trimmed V and J ends, which lost 4 bases and 2 bases, there was a span of 22 bases. This CDR3 has 17 residues. Germline loops: CDR1 SGHRS, CDR2 YFSETQ. The CDR3 reads CASSRVGSATLPYEQYF. For the CDR3, the DNA is TGCGCCAGCAGCCGGGTCGGGTCGGCGACTCTACCCTACGAGCAGTACTTC.

The chain joins TRBV11-3 to TRBJ2-7; D may be TRBD2 (5 bases). V gave up 3 bases and J gave up 1 base, with 10 bases separating them. CDR1 SGHNT and CDR2 YENEEA come from the germline V gene. The CDR3 length is 14 residues. CDR3 nucleotides: TGTGCCAGCAGCTTCGGTCGGGAATCCTACGAGCAGTACTTC. It yields the protein CASSFGRESYEQYF.

This clonotype was detected ten times or more. This chain connects TRBV12-3 or TRBV12-4 to TRBJ1-6; possible D gene TRBD1, 6 bases. The CDR3 length is 12 residues. V lost 6 bases to trimming and J lost 10 bases, with 10 bases between them. Here the CDR3 reads CASSSGVSPLHF. CDR3 sequence (DNA): TGTGCCAGCAGCTCAGGGGTCTCACCCCTCCACTTT.

The chain carries TRBV4-1 and TRBJ2-1; 7 positions agree with TRBD2. V was pared by 0 bases and J by 9 bases, with 8 bases of the junction left unmatched. The CDR3 runs to 15 residues. Germline lookup yields CDR1 MGHRA and CDR2 YSYEKL. The CDR3 DNA reads TGCGCCAGCAGCCAAGAATCTGGGGAGGGAGGTGAGCAGTTCTTC. Encoded protein: CASSQESGEGGEQFF.

This sequence joins TRBV5-1 and TRBJ2-7; the D is unclear. From germline, CDR1 is SGHRS and CDR2 YFSETQ. Trimming pared 4 bases from V and 5 bases from J, leaving 19 bases between. This CDR3 is built from 15 residues. The CDR3 reads CASSPSVGVQDEQYF. The CDR3 nucleotides read TGCGCCAGCAGCCCCTCGGTGGGTGTTCAGGACGAGCAGTACTTC.

This clonotype was seen more than once but under ten times. V is TRBV20-1 and J is TRBJ1-4; TRBD1 matches 7 bases. The trim removed 0 bases at V and 2 bases at J, leaving 3 bases unmatched. CDR1 and CDR2 (germline): DFQATT, SNEGSKA (reference sequence). This CDR3 spans 15 amino acids. CDR3 in DNA: TGCAGTGCTAGAGATAGGGGACAGACTAATGAAAAACTGTTTTTT. This codes for CSARDRGQTNEKLFF.

This rearrangement joins TRBV4-1 to TRBJ2-1, with 13 bases matching TRBD2. Germline CDR1 MGHRA, CDR2 YSYEKL. The CDR3 spans 16 residues. J was trimmed by 9 bases and V by 4 bases; bases with no gene match: 9. The CDR3 region has the DNA TGCGCCAGCAGCCCGCCCGGGACTAGCGGGAACGGTGAGCAGTTCTTC. It codes for CASSPPGTSGNGEQFF.

This clonotype was detected only a few times. The gene calls are TRBV10-3 and TRBJ1-5; D is uncertain. CDR3 length equals 14 residues. Germline V CDR1 and CDR2: ENHRY, SYGVKD. Trimming shortened V by 4 bases and J by 3 bases, and 10 bases separated the two germline ends. For the CDR3, the DNA is TGTGCCATCAGTGCCGGCGGATCCAATCAGCCCCAGCATTTT. This sequence encodes CAISAGGSNQPQHF.

This chain connects TRBV15 to TRBJ2-7; D is perhaps TRBD1 or TRBD2 (5 bases each). This CDR3 has 13 amino acids. V was pared by 5 bases and J by 7 bases, with 15 bases between. Germline values: CDR1 LNHNV, CDR2 YYDKDF (reference sequence). The CDR3 sequence: CATSGPGPREQYF. The DNA of the CDR3 is TGTGCCACCAGCGGTCCGGGACCGAGAGAGCAGTACTTC.

This rearrangement joins TRBV12-3 or TRBV12-4 to TRBJ1-2; no reliable D call. The germline V and J ends were trimmed by 3 bases and 0 bases, with 5 bases remaining between them. The CDR3 length is 13 residues. The CDR3 nucleotides read TGTGCCAGCAGTTTTATGACTAACTATGGCTACACCTTC. This translates into CASSFMTNYGYTF.

This rearrangement joins TRBV27 to TRBJ1-1, with a weak D call TRBD1 (6 bases). CDR1 is MNHEY, CDR2 SMNVEV, per germline (reference sequence). The CDR3 runs 15 residues. The germline V and J ends were trimmed by 8 bases and 4 bases, with 20 bases remaining between them. Here the CDR3 reads CASSLAGGAFTEAFF. The CDR3 DNA reads as TGTGCCAGCTCCTTAGCCGGGGGGGCTTTCACTGAAGCTTTCTTT.

This clonotype occurred many times. V gene TRBV10-3 combines with J gene TRBJ2-3; D perhaps matches TRBD2 (6 bases). V was clipped by 8 bases and J by 0 bases, with 9 bases between them. This CDR3 has 13 amino acids. Germline V gene data show CDR1 as ENHRY and CDR2 as SYGVKD. CDR3 sequence (DNA): TGTGCCATCGGAGGAGGGAGCACAGATACGCAGTATTTT. Amino acid sequence: CAIGGGSTDTQYF.